This TCR beta chain was found in a study of blood T cells in healthy people across ages. Notes on the study in general: Among long-lived donors, naive CD4+ cells were more numerous and diversity higher than in aged donors.

Using a J-beta primer mix together with a sample-barcoded 5' primer, a second PCR was run for roughly 6 to 12 cycles. From each sample, at least 2.5 million paired-end reads containing CDR3 were obtained. TCRdb reprocessed the 5' RACE reads via MiXCR and lists one record per CDR3 protein. This table holds 380,000 or so distinct CDR3 sequences, 52% found once. This clonotype was seen a handful of times. The antigen remains unidentified. Each sample had at least 7 million PBMCs isolated. The extraction recovered at least 5 micrograms of total RNA per sample. Germline V lookup: CDR1 SGHNT, CDR2 YYREEE (reference sequence). CDR3 length: 14 residues. V lost 0 bases and J 5 bases, leaving 10 bases between the germline ends.

The origin of this receptor is a man aged 55 to 70 in good health. The rearrangement joins TRBV5-4 to TRBJ2-3; D ambiguous. Source material: blood. CDR3 region: CASSLVLKQDTQYF. CDR3 DNA sequence: TGTGCCAGCAGCTTGGTCCTGAAGCAAGATACGCAGTATTTT.